A single T cell receptor (beta chain) is shown here with its context. The V gene's germline CDR1 is SGHVS and CDR2 FQNEAQ. V gave up 0 bases and J gave up 5 bases, with 13 bases separating them. The CDR3 loop spans 15 amino acids. Authors' processing steps: From reference gene primer amplification, estimates of nucleated cell counts were derived. Only in-frame clones appear in the TCRdb table, and some are missing; sequencing was by immunoSEQ multiplex PCR. Clone size and the V and J calls come from that table; the DNA yielded D and trimming. The table lists fewer than 90,000 clones, approximately 90% of them singletons. This record comes from a study of blood T cell repertoires in COVID-19.

The sequencing input was peripheral blood. This TCR came from a human donor in a cohort sampled during active COVID-19. The chain links TRBV7-8 to TRBJ1-2; D not resolved. The CDR3: CASSLASAEPYGYTF. CDR3 bases: TGTGCCAGCAGCTTAGCTTCGGCGGAACCTTATGGCTACACCTTC.